The entry below gives a single T cell receptor beta chain sequence along with its context. Antigen specificity is unknown. This CDR3 is also generated by other DNA sequences in the sample. This sample is part of a study of T cell responses to AZD1222 COVID-19 vaccine. Measured with immunoSEQ multiplex PCR; TCRdb has only the in-frame clones, and not every one. Of 130,000 to 150,000 clones listed, approximately 89% are singletons. V was clipped by 5 bases and J by 5 bases, with 6 bases between them. Germline lookup yields CDR1 SGHTA and CDR2 FQGTGA. This CDR3 is 11 amino acids long. Study-level results: Reports say nearly half of spike-specific TCRs go after unmutated variant regions. Spike-wide coverage was observed for vaccine-associated CD4 TCRs, with dominant responses at 160-218 and 743-854.

The sequence derives from an adult in good health. Sequenced material: peripheral blood, taken on day 0 of MenACWY control vaccination. V is TRBV7-3 and J is TRBJ1-1; D is unresolved. This chain's CDR3 is CASSDGTEAFF. CDR3 sequence (DNA): TGTGCCAGCAGCGACGGAACTGAAGCTTTCTTT.